The next 7 T cell receptor beta chains were all read from a single sample in a study of cytomegalovirus exposure and HLA in healthy donors. Researchers ran the PCR with 60 Vbeta and 13 Jbeta primers. Libraries were prepared by immunoSEQ multiplex PCR; TCRdb keeps only in-frame clonotypes and omits some of them. Here the sample spans more than 75,000 clones, around 79% being singletons. The sample consisted of PBMCs. Receptor source: a middle-aged woman in good health and CMV-seropositive.

This chain joins TRBV2 and TRBJ2-2; tentatively, D is TRBD2 (6 bases). The CDR3 runs 14 residues. Trimming left V 7 bases short and J 1 base short, with 10 bases between. From germline, CDR1 is SNHLY and CDR2 FYNNEI. CDR3 sequence (DNA): TGTGCCAGCAAGAGGACTATGAACACCGGGGAGCTGTTTTTT. It codes for CASKRTMNTGELFF.

The chain couples TRBV2 to TRBJ2-1, with 7 bases that match TRBD2. In germline, CDR1 is SNHLY, CDR2 FYNNEI. The CDR3 is 14 residues long. V dropped 6 bases and J dropped 6; count of bases not matched to a gene: 8. CDR3 amino acids: CASRQAGPRNEQFF. CDR3 nucleotide sequence: TGTGCCAGCAGACAAGCGGGACCACGCAATGAGCAGTTCTTC.

The rearrangement links TRBV6-5 to TRBJ2-5; D perhaps matches TRBD2 (5 bases). Germline V lookup: CDR1 MNHEY, CDR2 SVGAGI. V gave up 7 bases and J gave up 5 bases, with 11 bases separating them. The CDR3 runs to 12 residues. CDR3 DNA sequence: TGTGCCAGCACGGGGAGTGGGGAGACCCAGTACTTC. Translated, it gives CASTGSGETQYF.

Comments on this clone: In this CDR3 the conserved last residue, phenylalanine or tryptophan, is missing, so a read error is likely. The chain recombines TRBV27 with TRBJ1-5, with D unclear. V gave up 3 bases and J gave up 0 bases, with 9 bases separating them. This CDR3 is 15 amino acids long. Germline V gives CDR1 MNHEY, CDR2 SMNVEV (reference sequence). In DNA form, the CDR3 reads TGTGCCAGCAGTTTGCGGGGTTATAGCAATCAGCCCCAGCATCTT. Amino acids: CASSLRGYSNQPQHL.

V usage is TRBV9 and J usage is TRBJ1-1; D unclear. The CDR3 loop spans 15 amino acids. Germline values: CDR1 SGDLS, CDR2 YYNGEE. V was trimmed by 4 bases and J by 0 bases, leaving 13 bases between them. In DNA, the CDR3 is TGTGCCAGCAGCCCAGAGGGCAGTGTGAACACTGAAGCTTTCTTT. As protein: CASSPEGSVNTEAFF.

V gene TRBV5-1 combines with J gene TRBJ2-7; possible D gene TRBD2, 5 bases. With 4 bases removed from V and 3 bases from J, the gap between germline ends came to 14 bases. Germline V gene sequence: CDR1 SGHRS, CDR2 YFSETQ. The CDR3 consists of 14 residues. Here the CDR3 DNA reads TGCGCCAGCAGCCCCGGCAGGAGCGGCTACGAGCAGTACTTC. Translated: CASSPGRSGYEQYF.

The rearrangement uses TRBV6-1 and TRBJ2-2, with D unclear. Trimming took off 6 bases at V and 5 bases at J, with 10 bases between the two ends. The V gene's germline CDR1 is MNHNS and CDR2 SASEGT. The CDR3 loop spans 13 amino acids. The CDR3 DNA reads as TGTGCCAGCAGCGCGACTGTTACCGGGGAGCTGTTTTTT. This codes for CASSATVTGELFF.